This T cell receptor (beta chain) is from a study of cytomegalovirus exposure and HLA in healthy donors. This CDR3 is built from 14 residues. Germline CDR1 MNHEY, CDR2 SMNVEV (reference sequence). V gave up 5 bases and J gave up 7 bases; unmatched junction bases: 8. It was with 60 Vbeta and 13 Jbeta primers that the PCR ran. Some clones are missing from TCRdb's copy, which holds only in-frame ones; the method was immunoSEQ multiplex PCR. This sample carries around 170,000 clones, over 75% of them seen once, and the ten largest clones take under 0.6%. This sequence was found in a woman aged 45-60 years in good health and CMV-seronegative. V is TRBV27 and J is TRBJ1-2; 9 bases fit TRBD1. Sequencing used PBMCs. CDR3 region: CASSPRQGVSGYTF. CDR3 bases: TGTGCCAGCAGTCCGAGACAGGGGGTCTCTGGCTACACCTTC.